The clone carrying this TCR beta chain was counted between two and nine times. This sample was taken from a study of CD8 T cells in ankylosing spondylitis. This CDR3 has 16 residues. The germline V and J ends were trimmed by 1 base and 6 bases, with 19 bases remaining between them. TCRdb re-analysed the 5' RACE reads in MiXCR, keeping a single row per CDR3 protein. The sample lists 300,000 to 350,000 distinct CDR3 sequences; more than 20% were seen once. The sample comprised blood, either unsorted or a sorted T cell fraction (not recorded which). The chain has TRBV12-3 or TRBV12-4 and TRBJ2-7; D may be TRBD2 (7 bases). This clonotype was obtained from a female donor with ankylosing spondylitis or in good health (not recorded which). The CDR3 DNA follows: TGTGCCAGCAGTTTAGAATATAGCGGGCAGGGGCTCGAGCAGTACTTC. Its protein is CASSLEYSGQGLEQYF.